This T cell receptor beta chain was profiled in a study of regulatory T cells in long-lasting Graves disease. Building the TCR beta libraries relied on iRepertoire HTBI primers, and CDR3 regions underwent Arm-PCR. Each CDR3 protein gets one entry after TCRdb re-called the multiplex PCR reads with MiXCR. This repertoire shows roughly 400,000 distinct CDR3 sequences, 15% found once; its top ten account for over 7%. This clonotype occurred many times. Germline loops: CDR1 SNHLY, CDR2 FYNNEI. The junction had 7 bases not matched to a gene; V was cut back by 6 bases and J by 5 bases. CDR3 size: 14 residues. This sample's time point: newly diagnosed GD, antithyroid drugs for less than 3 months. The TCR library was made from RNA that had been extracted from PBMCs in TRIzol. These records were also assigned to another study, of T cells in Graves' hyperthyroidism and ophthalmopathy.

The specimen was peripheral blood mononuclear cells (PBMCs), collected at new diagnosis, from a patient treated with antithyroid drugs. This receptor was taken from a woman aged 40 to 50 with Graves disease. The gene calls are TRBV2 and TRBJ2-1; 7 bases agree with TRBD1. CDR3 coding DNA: TGTGCCAGCAGGGGGGACAGAGCAAACAATGAGCAGTTCTTC. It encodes CASRGDRANNEQFF.